The present T cell receptor beta chain was sequenced within a study of human T cells and chemical hapten exposure. This CDR3 has 14 residues. Germline trimming cut 4 bases from V and 3 bases from J; bases unmatched to any gene: 4. The germline gives CDR1 LGHDT, CDR2 YNNKEL (reference sequence). The time point denotes: patch test 1, 2 weeks after DPC sensitization. Regarding treatment: therapeutic diphenylcyclopropenone sensitization with weekly scalp DPC. This clonotype has at least ten counts. MiXCR, applied by TCRdb to the RACE reads, yields one record per CDR3 protein. The data contain fewer than 200,000 distinct CDR3 sequences, 20% to 25% of them singletons.

The source material was whole blood, sampled in connection with sensitization to the hapten diphenylcyclopropenone (DPC). This clonotype was sampled from a woman in her forties or fifties with alopecia areata. Some clones in this sample may be carry-over from other donors' samples. The chain couples TRBV3-1 to TRBJ2-7; 9 positions agree with TRBD1. Written as DNA, the CDR3 is TGTGCCAGCAGCCCGGGACAGGGAGTCTACGAGCAGTACTTC. Translation: CASSPGQGVYEQYF.